The clone carrying this T cell receptor (beta chain) appeared once. The data were taken from a study of blood T cell repertoires in COVID-19. The CDR3 sequence is 15 residues long. The ends lost 0 bases at V and 5 bases at J; junction bases unmatched: 5. Germline loops: CDR1 SGHNT, CDR2 YYREEE (reference sequence). Clones were sequenced by immunoSEQ multiplex PCR, and TCRdb holds only the in-frame ones, with some missing. The sample lists about 330,000 clones, 70% to 90% occurring once. What was sequenced was PBMCs or T cells enriched from blood (not recorded which). This TCR was recovered from a woman aged 30 to 39 who had recovered from COVID-19. The chain carries TRBV5-4 and TRBJ2-4, with 7 bases identical to TRBD1. The CDR3 sequence: CASSLGPGTENIQYF. CDR3 sequence (DNA): TGTGCCAGCAGCTTGGGACCCGGGACAGAAAACATTCAGTACTTC.